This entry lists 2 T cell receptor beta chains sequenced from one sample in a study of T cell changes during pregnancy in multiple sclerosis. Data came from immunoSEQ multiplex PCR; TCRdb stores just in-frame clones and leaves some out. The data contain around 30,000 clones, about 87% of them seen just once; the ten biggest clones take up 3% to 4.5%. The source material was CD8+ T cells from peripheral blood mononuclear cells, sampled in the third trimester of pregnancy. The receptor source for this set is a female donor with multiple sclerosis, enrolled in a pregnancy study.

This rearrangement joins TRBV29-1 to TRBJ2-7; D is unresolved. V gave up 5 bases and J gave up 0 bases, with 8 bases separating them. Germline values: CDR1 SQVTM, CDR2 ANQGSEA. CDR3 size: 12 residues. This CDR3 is CSVFSLSYEQYF. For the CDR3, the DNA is TGCAGCGTTTTCTCTCTCTCCTACGAGCAGTACTTC.

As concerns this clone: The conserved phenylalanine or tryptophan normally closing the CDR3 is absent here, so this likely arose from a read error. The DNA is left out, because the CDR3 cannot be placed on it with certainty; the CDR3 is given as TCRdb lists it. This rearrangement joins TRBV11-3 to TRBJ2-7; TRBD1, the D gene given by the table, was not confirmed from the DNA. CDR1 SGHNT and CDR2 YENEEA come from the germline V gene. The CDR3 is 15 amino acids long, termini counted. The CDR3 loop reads CASSLEGIRQGARAI.